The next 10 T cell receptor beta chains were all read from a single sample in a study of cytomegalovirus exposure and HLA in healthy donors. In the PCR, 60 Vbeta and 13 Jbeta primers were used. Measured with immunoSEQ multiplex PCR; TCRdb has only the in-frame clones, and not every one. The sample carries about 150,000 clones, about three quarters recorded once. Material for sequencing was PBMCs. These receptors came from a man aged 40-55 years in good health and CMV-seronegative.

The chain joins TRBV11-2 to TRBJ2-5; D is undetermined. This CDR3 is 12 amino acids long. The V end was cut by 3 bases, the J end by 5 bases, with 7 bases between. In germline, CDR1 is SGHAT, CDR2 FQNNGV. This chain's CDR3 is CASSFLEETQYF. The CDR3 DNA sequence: TGTGCCAGCAGCTTTTTGGAGGAGACCCAGTACTTC. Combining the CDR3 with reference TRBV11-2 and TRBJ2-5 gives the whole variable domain EAGVAQSPRYKIIEKRQSVAFWCNPISGHATLYWYQQILGQGPKLLIQFQNNGVVDDSQLPKDRFSAERLKGVDSTLKIQPAKLEDSAVYLCASSFLEETQYFGPGTRLLVL.

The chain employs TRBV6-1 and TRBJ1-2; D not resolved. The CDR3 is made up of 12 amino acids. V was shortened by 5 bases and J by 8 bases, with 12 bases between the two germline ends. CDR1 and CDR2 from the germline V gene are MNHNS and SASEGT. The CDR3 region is CASSPLLRGYTF. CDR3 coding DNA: TGTGCCAGCAGTCCCCTCCTGCGCGGCTACACCTTC.

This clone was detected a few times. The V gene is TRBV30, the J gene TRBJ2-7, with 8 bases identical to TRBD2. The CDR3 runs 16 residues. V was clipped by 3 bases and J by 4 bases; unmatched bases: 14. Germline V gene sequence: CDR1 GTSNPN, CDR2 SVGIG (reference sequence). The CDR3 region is CAWRFVTTSGSYEQYF. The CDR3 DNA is TGTGCCTGGAGATTTGTTACCACTAGCGGATCGTACGAGCAGTACTTC.

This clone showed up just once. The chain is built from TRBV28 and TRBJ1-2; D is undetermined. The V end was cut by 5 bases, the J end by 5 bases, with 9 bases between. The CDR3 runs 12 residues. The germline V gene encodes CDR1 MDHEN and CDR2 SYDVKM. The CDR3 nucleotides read TGTGCCAGCAGTGAGGGTTTGTATGGCTACACCTTC. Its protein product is CASSEGLYGYTF.

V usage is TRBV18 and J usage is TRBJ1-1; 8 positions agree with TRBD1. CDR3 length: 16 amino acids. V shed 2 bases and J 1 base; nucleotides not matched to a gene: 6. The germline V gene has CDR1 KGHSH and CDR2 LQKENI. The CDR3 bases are TGTGCCAGCTCACCATCTCAACAGGGGGAGAACACTGAAGCTTTCTTT. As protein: CASSPSQQGENTEAFF.

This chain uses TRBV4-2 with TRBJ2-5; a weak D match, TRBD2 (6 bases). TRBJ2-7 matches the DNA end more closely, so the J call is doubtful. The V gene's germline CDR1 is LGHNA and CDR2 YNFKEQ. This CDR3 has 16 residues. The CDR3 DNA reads TGTGCCAGCAGCCAAGGGGGTGGGGGGACCCCCTACGAGCAGTACTTC. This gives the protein CASSQGGGGTPYEQYF.

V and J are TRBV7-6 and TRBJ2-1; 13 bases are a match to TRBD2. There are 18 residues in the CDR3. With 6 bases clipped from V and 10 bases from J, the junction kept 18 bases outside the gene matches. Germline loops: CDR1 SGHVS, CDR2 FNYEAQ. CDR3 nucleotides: TGTGCCAGCAGTCCCTTGACCGTACTAGCGGGAGGGCCAGGGGAGCAGTTCTTC. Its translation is CASSPLTVLAGGPGEQFF.

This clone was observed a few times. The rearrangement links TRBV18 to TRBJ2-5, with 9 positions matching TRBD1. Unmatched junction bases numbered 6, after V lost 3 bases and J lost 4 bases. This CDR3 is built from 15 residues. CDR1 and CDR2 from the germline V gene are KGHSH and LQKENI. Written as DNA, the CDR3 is TGTGCCAGCTCACCCCGGGACAGGGTATCAGAGACCCAGTACTTC. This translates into CASSPRDRVSETQYF.

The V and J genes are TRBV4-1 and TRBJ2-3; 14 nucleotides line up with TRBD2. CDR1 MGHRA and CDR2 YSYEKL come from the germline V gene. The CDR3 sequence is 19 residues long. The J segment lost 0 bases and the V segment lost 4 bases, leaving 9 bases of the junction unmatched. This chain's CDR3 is CASSLGLAGATTSTDTQYF. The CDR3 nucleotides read TGCGCCAGCAGCCTGGGACTAGCGGGAGCCACCACTAGCACAGATACGCAGTATTTT.

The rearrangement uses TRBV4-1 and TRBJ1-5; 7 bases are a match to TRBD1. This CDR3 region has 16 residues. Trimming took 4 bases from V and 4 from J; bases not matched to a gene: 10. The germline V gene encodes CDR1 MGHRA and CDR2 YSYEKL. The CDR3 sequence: CASSRGQAYGNQPQHF. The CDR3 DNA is TGCGCCAGCAGCCGAGGACAGGCCTATGGGAATCAGCCCCAGCATTTT.